This T cell receptor (beta chain) was observed in a study of T cells in Graves' hyperthyroidism and ophthalmopathy. Overall study results and limits: Most clonotypes that expanded in the thyroid above 0.001 also showed up in blood.

At least ten counts were recorded for this clonotype. Its antigen is still unknown. This CDR3 has 13 residues. J lost 4 bases, V lost 3 bases, and 3 bases had no gene match. Germline V CDR1 and CDR2: GTSNPN, SVGIG (reference sequence). Together with thyroid ultrasound, orbital computed tomography, serum thyroxine and TRAb, clinical symptoms were used for diagnoses. Isolation of PBMCs was performed on around 9.7 ml fresh peripheral blood. RNA transcripts provided the source from which TCR beta CDR3 regions were amplified. The TCR CDR3 was amplified in a first-round RT-PCR using the HTBI primer set. TCRdb reprocessed the multiplex PCR reads via MiXCR and lists one record per CDR3 protein. Here the sample spans 600,000 or so distinct CDR3 sequences, roughly 17% being singletons.

The J gene is TRBJ2-3, the V gene TRBV30; 8 nucleotides line up with TRBD2. Sequences were obtained from blood. The clonotype comes from a woman in her 30s with Graves' hyperthyroidism. The CDR3 nucleotides are TGTGCCTGGAGCGGGAGGGCCGCAGATACGCAGTATTTT. Residues: CAWSGRAADTQYF. The full variable domain, completed using reference TRBV30 and TRBJ2-3, is SQTIHQWPATLVQPVGSPLSLECTVEGTSNPNLYWYRQAAGRGLQLLFYSVGIGQISSEVPQNLSASRPQDRQFILSSKKLLLSDSGFYLCAWSGRAADTQYFGPGTRLTVL.